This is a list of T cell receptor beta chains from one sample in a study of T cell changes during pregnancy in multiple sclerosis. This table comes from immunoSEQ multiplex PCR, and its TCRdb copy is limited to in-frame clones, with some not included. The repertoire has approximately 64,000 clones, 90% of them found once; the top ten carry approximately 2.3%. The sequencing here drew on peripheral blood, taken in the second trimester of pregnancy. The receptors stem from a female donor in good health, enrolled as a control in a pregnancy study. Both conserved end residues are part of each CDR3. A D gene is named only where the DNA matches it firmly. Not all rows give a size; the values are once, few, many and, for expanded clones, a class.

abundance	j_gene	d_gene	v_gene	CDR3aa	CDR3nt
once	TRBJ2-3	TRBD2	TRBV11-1	CASSPSGGRGTDTQYF	TGTGCCAGCAGCCCGAGCGGCGGGAGAGGCACAGATACGCAGTATTTT
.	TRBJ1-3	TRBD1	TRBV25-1	CASSASTGVLGSGNTIYF	TGTGCCAGCAGTGCATCTACAGGGGTTTTAGGGTCTGGAAACACCATATATTTT
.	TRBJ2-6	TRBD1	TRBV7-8	CASSLTGAGANVLTF	TGTGCCAGCAGCTTGACAGGGGCTGGGGCCAACGTCCTGACTTTC
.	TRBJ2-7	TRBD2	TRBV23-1	CARGLAGGWFSYEQYF	TGCGCCAGGGGACTAGCGGGAGGATGGTTCTCCTACGAGCAGTACTTC
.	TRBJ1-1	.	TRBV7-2	CASSLVEANTEAFF	TGTGCCAGCAGCTTAGTGGAGGCGAACACTGAAGCTTTCTTT
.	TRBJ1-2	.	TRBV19	CASQTLQGDGYTF	TGTGCCAGTCAAACCCTACAGGGCGATGGCTACACCTTC
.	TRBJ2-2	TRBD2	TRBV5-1	CAVSGTSGSDGELFF	TGCGCCGTCTCGGGAACTAGCGGGTCCGACGGGGAGCTGTTTTTT
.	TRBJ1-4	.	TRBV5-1	CASSTRNEKLFF	TGCGCCAGCTCGACACGTAATGAAAAACTGTTTTTT
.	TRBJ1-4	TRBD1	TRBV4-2	CASSQWGGQGNEKLFF	TGTGCCAGCAGTCAATGGGGGGGACAGGGGAATGAAAAACTGTTTTTT
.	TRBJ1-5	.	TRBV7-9	CASAPFGDSNQPQHF	TGTGCCAGCGCACCTTTTGGAGATAGCAATCAGCCCCAGCATTTT
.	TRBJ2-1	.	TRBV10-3	CAISGPGFSYNEQFF	TGTGCCATCAGTGGACCAGGGTTCTCCTACAATGAGCAGTTCTTC
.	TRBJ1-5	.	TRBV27	CASSWTKDQPQHF	TGTGCCAGCAGTTGGACAAAAGATCAGCCCCAGCATTTT
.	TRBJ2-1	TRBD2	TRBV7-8	CASSLTSGGLYNEQFF	TGTGCCAGCAGCTTAACTAGCGGGGGATTATACAATGAGCAGTTCTTC
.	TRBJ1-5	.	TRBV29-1	CSVNQGDLNQPQHF	TGCAGCGTTAACCAGGGTGACCTCAATCAGCCCCAGCATTTT
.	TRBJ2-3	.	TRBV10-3	CAISNGGADTQYF	TGTGCCATCAGTAACGGAGGGGCAGATACGCAGTATTTT
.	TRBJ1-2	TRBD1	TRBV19	CASSILLQGAGYGYTF	TGTGCCAGTAGTATCCTGTTACAGGGGGCAGGGTACGGCTACACCTTC
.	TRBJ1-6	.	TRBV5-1	CASSWGLRSEGSPLHF	TGCGCCAGCAGCTGGGGGCTACGATCCGAGGGTTCACCCCTCCACTTT
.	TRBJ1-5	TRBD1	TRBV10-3	CAISGTGMGNQPQHF	TGTGCCATCAGTGGGACAGGGATGGGAAATCAGCCCCAGCATTTT
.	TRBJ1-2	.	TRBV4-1	CASSQDSGFAVYGYTF	TGCGCCAGCAGCCAAGATTCAGGGTTCGCCGTGTATGGCTACACCTTC
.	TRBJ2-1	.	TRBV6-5	CASSYGAGYSYNEQFF	TGTGCCAGCAGTTACGGGGCAGGGTACTCCTACAATGAGCAGTTCTTC